A single TCR beta chain is shown here with its context. Its target antigen remains unknown. No much larger clonotype is one base removed from it; base qualities were not supplied. The EasySep Human CD8+ T Cell Enrichment Kit was used on day 10 to isolate CD8+ T cells from every culture. From the germline V gene, CDR1 is MNHNS and CDR2 is SASEGT. The CDR3 contains 13 residues, cysteine and phenylalanine counted. Only the CDR3 part of the read is kept: 39 bases, read in frame from the first base. A distance of 6 bases separates the germline ends of V and J, which lose 3 bases and 0 bases respectively. The data stem from a study of CD8 T cell repertoires and HIV-1 epitope variants (dated by TCRdb to between 2020 and 2021). A note on the overall study: In separate culture wells, T cells were stimulated with each of twenty-five peptides that represented autologous and known Gag and Nef epitope variants. T cells were enriched using the EasySep Human T Cell Enrichment Kit and were co-cultured with equal numbers of autologous T cell-negative cells serving as antigen-presenting cells. Cultures were maintained for nine to eleven days in IMDM with gentamicin, and half-media changes adding IL-2, IL-7 and IL-15 were performed on days 3 and 7. A total of 80 to 100 T cell cultures were run, with each culture condition performed in triplicate except for one peptide, which was performed in duplicate. An aliquot of 1M T cells was set aside as an uncultured baseline condition, separate from the approximately 83 T cell cultures. The control conditions were a CMV, EBV and flu peptide pool, the Ebola AY9 epitope as a negative control, and a well with no peptide. Tested epitopes included three Gag epitope families and Nef HW9 and YT9.

Sequencing of TCR beta CDR3 regions was done on the immunoSEQ platform at survey depth. The QIAamp DNA micro kit was used to extract genomic DNA from every cultured and uncultured CD8+ T cell population. From the authors' description of their analysis: Samples with under 5,000 productive reads were excluded, and this exclusion removed about 6% of the roughly 75 HIV peptide-stimulated cultures. Sequences were trimmed to CDR3 by a MANAFEST web app, and nonproductive sequences, CDR3s under 5 amino acids, and sequences not starting with C or ending with F/W were removed. For a clonotype to count as antigen-specific, the clonotype had to expand relative to the no-peptide control in at least 2 of 3 replicates at FDR 0.01, and only within one epitope family. In addition, a specific clonotype needed a frequency at least fivefold higher than in wells stimulated with peptides from other epitope families. This immuneACCESS table, as held by TCRdb, lists in-frame sequences with V and J called but not all clones. Of the missing ones, under half trace to an unresolved V gene in checked studies; the others have no known cause. Clone size and V and J calls were adopted from that table, with D and trimming inferred from the DNA. This sample lists 5,200 or so clones; 65% to 70% were detected once. The ten largest make up roughly 47% of the sample.

General study outcomes and caveats: Of the nine antigen-specific TCR beta clonotypes identified, roughly 6 appeared cross-reactive for autologous or known escape epitope variants. The assay identified only TCR beta chains and indicated proliferation to antigen, not T cell function or cytokine profile. About five clonotypes recognized the Nef KF9 family and one clonotype recognized the HW9 family, while no responses to the TAALDMSHF plasma variant were seen.

Sequences were obtained from cultured CD8+ T cells derived from PBMCs. The chain couples TRBV6-1 to TRBJ2-7, with the D gene uncertain. The receptor was derived from a male donor with HIV. The CDR3 corresponds to CASSDILSYEQYF. The sequenced DNA: TGTGCCAGCAGTGACATTCTCTCCTACGAGCAGTACTTC.